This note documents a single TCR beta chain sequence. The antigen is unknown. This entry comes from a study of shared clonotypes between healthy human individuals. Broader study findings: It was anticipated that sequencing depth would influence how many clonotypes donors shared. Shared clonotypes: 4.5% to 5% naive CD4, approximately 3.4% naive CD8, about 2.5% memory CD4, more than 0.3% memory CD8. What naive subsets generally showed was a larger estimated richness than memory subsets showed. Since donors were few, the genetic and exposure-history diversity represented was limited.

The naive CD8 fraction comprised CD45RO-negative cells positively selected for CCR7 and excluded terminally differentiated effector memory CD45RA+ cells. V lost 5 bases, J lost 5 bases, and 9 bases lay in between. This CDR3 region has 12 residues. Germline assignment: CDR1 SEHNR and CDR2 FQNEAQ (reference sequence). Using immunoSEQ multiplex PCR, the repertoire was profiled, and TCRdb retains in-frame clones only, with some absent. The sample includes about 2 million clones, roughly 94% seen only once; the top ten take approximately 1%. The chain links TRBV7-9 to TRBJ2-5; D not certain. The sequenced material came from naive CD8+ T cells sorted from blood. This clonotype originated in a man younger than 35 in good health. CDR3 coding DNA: TGTGCCAGCAGCCCACCAGTGGAGACCCAGTACTTC. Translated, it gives CASSPPVETQYF. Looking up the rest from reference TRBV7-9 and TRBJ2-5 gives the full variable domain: DTGVSQNPRHKITKRGQNVTFRCDPISEHNRLYWYRQTLGQGPEFLTYFQNEAQLEKSRLLSDRFSAERPKGSFSTLEIQRTEQGDSAMYLCASSPPVETQYFGPGTRLLVL.